The 13 T cell receptor beta chains presented below share a single source sample, sequenced in a study of blood T cells in healthy people across ages. Using a J-beta primer mix together with a sample-barcoded 5' primer, a second PCR was run for roughly 6 to 11 cycles. TCRdb itself ran the 5' RACE reads through MiXCR, one entry per CDR3 protein. Found here are more than 500,000 distinct CDR3 sequences, 25% to 30% of them singletons; the top ten hold about 18%. Sample: blood. The source is a woman between 65 and 79 years old in good health.

V usage is TRBV7-2 and J usage is TRBJ1-5, with 8 bases lining up with TRBD1. The CDR3 is made up of 15 amino acids. CDR1 is SGHTA, CDR2 FQGNSA, per germline. V trimming: 5 bases; J trimming: 2 bases; junction bases outside the gene matches: 5. In DNA form, the CDR3 reads TGTGCCAGCAGCGGAGACAGGGGAGGCAATCAGCCCCAGCATTTT. This translates into CASSGDRGGNQPQHF.

This clonotype has just a few counts. The chain combines TRBV12-5 with TRBJ2-1; 13 nucleotides agree with TRBD2. Germline V CDR1 and CDR2: LGHNT, FRNRAP. The CDR3 length is 17 residues. With V trimmed by 0 bases and J by 4 bases, 3 bases remained unmatched. This CDR3 is CASGLVRTSGGYNEQFF. For the CDR3, the DNA is TGTGCTAGTGGTTTGGTCAGGACTAGCGGGGGATACAATGAGCAGTTCTTC.

V gene TRBV29-1 combines with J gene TRBJ1-1; TRBD1 matches 8 bases. Germline V CDR1 and CDR2: SQVTM, ANQGSEA. The CDR3 sequence is 13 residues long. V dropped 8 bases and J dropped 1; count of bases not matched to a gene: 6. DNA of the CDR3: TGCAGCATTGGGACAGGCCGGAACACTGAAGCTTTCTTT. It translates to CSIGTGRNTEAFF.

This clonotype was found a few times. The V and J genes are TRBV5-1 and TRBJ2-1; 14 nucleotides line up with TRBD2. Trimming took 4 bases from V and 0 from J; bases not matched to a gene: 3. CDR1 and CDR2 (germline): SGHRS, YFSETQ. CDR3 length equals 17 residues. The CDR3 spells CASSPGLAGGSYNEQFF. The CDR3, as DNA: TGCGCCAGCAGCCCAGGACTAGCGGGGGGCTCCTACAATGAGCAGTTCTTC.

The chain links TRBV7-9 to TRBJ1-6, with D possibly being TRBD1 (6 bases). CDR3 length equals 16 residues. Germline V gives CDR1 SEHNR, CDR2 FQNEAQ (reference sequence). V lost 2 bases and J lost 6, with 14 bases in between. The CDR3 DNA reads as TGTGCCAGCAGCTTAACGGGGGCAGCGGGTAATTCACCCCTCCACTTT. Its protein is CASSLTGAAGNSPLHF.

CDR3 in amino acids: CASSRGQVNEKLFF. CDR3 nucleotide sequence: TGCGCCAGCAGCCGAGGACAGGTTAATGAAAAACTGTTTTTT. The V gene is TRBV5-1, the J gene TRBJ1-4, with 7 bases aligning to TRBD1. V lost 4 bases, J lost 4 bases, and 4 bases stayed unmatched. CDR1 and CDR2 (germline): SGHRS, YFSETQ. The CDR3 length is 14 residues.

This clonotype was recorded a few times. V is TRBV20-1 and J is TRBJ1-4; D is unclear. CDR1 DFQATT and CDR2 SNEGSKA come from the germline V gene (reference sequence). The V gene lost 6 bases and the J gene lost 0 bases, with 5 bases spanning the gap. The CDR3 has 12 amino acids. This CDR3 is CSASATNEKLFF. CDR3 nucleotides: TGCAGTGCCTCTGCAACTAATGAAAAACTGTTTTTT.

A word on this clonotype: A read error may account for a junction end that differs from germline. The chain joins TRBV7-2 to TRBJ2-7, with D perhaps being TRBD1 or TRBD2 (5 bases each). Germline V lookup: CDR1 SGHTA, CDR2 FQGNSA. CDR3 length: 17 residues. The CDR3 loop reads CASSLLALRGTAYERYF. CDR3 sequence (DNA): TGTGCCAGCAGCCTCTTAGCCTTGAGAGGGACCGCCTACGAGCGGTACTTC.

This clonotype was counted once. The V and J genes are TRBV6-2 or TRBV6-3 and TRBJ2-7, with 11 bases identical to TRBD2. Germline values: CDR1 MNHEY, CDR2 SVGEGT. Germline trimming cut 6 bases from V and 3 bases from J; bases unmatched to any gene: 7. The CDR3 runs to 15 residues. CDR3 loop: CASRLAGARNYEQYF. For the CDR3, the DNA is TGTGCCAGCAGACTAGCGGGGGCCCGCAACTACGAGCAGTACTTC.

The sample holds a few counts of this clonotype. The chain uses TRBV15 and TRBJ2-4; D might be TRBD2 (6 bases). In germline, CDR1 is LNHNV, CDR2 YYDKDF (reference sequence). The V end lost 0 bases, the J end lost 0 bases, and 12 bases lay between the germline ends. The CDR3 is 17 amino acids. DNA for the CDR3: TGTGCCACCAGCAGAGATCCGGCGGGGATAGCCAAAAACATTCAGTACTTC. Its protein is CATSRDPAGIAKNIQYF.

This clonotype was counted only a few times. The V call is TRBV7-2, the J call TRBJ1-6; possibly TRBD1 for D (6 bases). The CDR3 has 15 residues. V lost 3 bases and J 6 bases, leaving 12 bases between the germline ends. CDR1 is SGHTA, CDR2 FQGNSA, per germline. The CDR3 sequence is CASSFLVGGNSPLHF. The CDR3 DNA reads as TGTGCCAGCAGCTTCCTTGTAGGGGGTAATTCACCCCTCCACTTT.

This clonotype showed up just a few times. The V call is TRBV11-3, the J call TRBJ2-5, with 7 nucleotides matching TRBD2. Germline CDR1 SGHNT, CDR2 YENEEA. The CDR3 runs 15 residues. Germline trimming cut 3 bases from V and 5 bases from J; bases unmatched to any gene: 9. The CDR3 spells CASSFSSGRGETQYF. CDR3 in DNA: TGTGCCAGCAGCTTCTCTAGCGGACGGGGGGAGACCCAGTACTTC.

The chain is built from TRBV5-5 and TRBJ2-7, with 11 nucleotides matching TRBD1. This CDR3 region has 16 residues. Trimming took 4 bases from V and 2 from J; bases not matched to a gene: 8. The germline V gene encodes CDR1 SGHKS and CDR2 YYEKEE (reference sequence). This CDR3 reads CASSRGQGAATYEQYF. The CDR3 DNA is TGTGCCAGCAGCCGCGGACAGGGGGCCGCGACCTACGAGCAGTACTTC.